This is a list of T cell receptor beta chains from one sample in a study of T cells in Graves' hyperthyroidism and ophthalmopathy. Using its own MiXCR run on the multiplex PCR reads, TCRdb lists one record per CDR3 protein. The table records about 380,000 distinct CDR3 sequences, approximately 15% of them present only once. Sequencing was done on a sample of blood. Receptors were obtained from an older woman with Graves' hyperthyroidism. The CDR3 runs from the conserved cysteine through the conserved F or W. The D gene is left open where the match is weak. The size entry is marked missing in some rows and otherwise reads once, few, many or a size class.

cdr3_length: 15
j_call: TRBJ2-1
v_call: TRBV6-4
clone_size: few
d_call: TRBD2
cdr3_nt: TGTGCCAGCAGTGAAAAGCGGGAGGGCTACAATGAGCAGTTCTTC
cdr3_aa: CASSEKREGYNEQFF

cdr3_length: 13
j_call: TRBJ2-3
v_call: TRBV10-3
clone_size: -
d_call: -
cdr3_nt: TGTGCCATCAGTGAGTCGGGCGCAGATACGCAGTATTTT
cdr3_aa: CAISESGADTQYF

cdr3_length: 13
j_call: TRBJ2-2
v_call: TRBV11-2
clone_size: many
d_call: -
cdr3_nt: TGTGCTAGTAAGCGGCCAAACACCGGGGAGCTGTTTTTT
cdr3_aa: CASKRPNTGELFF

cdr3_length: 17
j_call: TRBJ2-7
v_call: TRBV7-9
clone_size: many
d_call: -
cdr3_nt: TGTGCCAGCAGCCGCACCCGACCGGCTGCGACCTCCTACGAGCAGTACTTC
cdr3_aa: CASSRTRPAATSYEQYF

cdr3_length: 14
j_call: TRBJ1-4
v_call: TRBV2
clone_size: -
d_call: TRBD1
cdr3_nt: TGTGCCAGCAGTGACCACAGGGGACTAGAAAAACTGTTTTTT
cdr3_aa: CASSDHRGLEKLFF

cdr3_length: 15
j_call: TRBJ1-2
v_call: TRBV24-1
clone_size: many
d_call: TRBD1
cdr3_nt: TGTGCCACCAGTGATGCCGGGACAGGTATCCGTGGCTACACCTTC
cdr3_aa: CATSDAGTGIRGYTF

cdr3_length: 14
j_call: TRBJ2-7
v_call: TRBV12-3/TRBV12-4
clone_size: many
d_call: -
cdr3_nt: TGTGCCAGCAGTTTGACTCCTCGACCCCTCGAGCAGTACTTC
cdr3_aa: CASSLTPRPLEQYF

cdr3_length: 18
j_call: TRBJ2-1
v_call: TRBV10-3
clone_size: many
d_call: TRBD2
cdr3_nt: TGTGCCATCGGTGCGGGACTAGCGGGAGGGAATCTCTACAATGAGCAGTTCTTC
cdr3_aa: CAIGAGLAGGNLYNEQFF

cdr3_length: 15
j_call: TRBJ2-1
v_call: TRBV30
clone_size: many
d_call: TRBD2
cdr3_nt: TGTGCCTGGAGTGTAGGGGTTAGCGGGAGTATTGAGCAGTTCTTC
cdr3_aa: CAWSVGVSGSIEQFF

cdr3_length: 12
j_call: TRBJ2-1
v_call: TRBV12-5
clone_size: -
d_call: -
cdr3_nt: TGTGCTAGTGGTTTGATGGGGAATGAGCAGTTCTTC
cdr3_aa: CASGLMGNEQFF

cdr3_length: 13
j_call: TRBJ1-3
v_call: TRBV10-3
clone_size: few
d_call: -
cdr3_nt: TGTGCCATCATCCCAGGGAGCGGAAACACCATATATTTT
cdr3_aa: CAIIPGSGNTIYF

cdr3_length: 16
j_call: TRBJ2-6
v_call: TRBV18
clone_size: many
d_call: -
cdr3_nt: TGTGCCAGCTCACCAGATTCAGCGTCCGGGGCCAACGTCCTGACTTTC
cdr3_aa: CASSPDSASGANVLTF

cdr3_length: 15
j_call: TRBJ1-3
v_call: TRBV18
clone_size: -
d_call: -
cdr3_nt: TGTGCCAGCTTTACCAACCAGGGTTCGGGAAACACCATATATTTT
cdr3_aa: CASFTNQGSGNTIYF

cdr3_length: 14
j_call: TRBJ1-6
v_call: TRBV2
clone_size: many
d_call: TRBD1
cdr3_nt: TGTGCCAGCAGTGTGAGGACAGGAAATTCACCCCTCCACTTT
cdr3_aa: CASSVRTGNSPLHF

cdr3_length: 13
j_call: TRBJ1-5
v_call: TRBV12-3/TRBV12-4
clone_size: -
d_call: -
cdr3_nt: TGTGCCAGCAGTAATCTGTGGAATCAGCCCCAGCATTTT
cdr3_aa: CASSNLWNQPQHF

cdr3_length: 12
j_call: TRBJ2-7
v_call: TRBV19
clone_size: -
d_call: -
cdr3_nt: TGTGCCAGTAGTGTGGGACCGGACGAGCAGTACTTC
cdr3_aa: CASSVGPDEQYF

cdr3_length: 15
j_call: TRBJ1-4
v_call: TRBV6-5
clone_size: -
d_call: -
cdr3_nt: TGTGCCAGCAGTTACGGTAGCTCAACTAATGAAAAACTGTTTTTT
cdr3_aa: CASSYGSSTNEKLFF

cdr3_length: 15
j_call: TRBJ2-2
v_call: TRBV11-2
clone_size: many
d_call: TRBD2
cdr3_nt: TGTGCCAGCAGCCCGACTAGCGGGAGAATCGGGGAGCTGTTTTTT
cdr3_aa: CASSPTSGRIGELFF

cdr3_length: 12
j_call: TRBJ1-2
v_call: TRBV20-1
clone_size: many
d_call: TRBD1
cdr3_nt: TGCAGTGCCGGGGACAGGGGCGATGGCTACACCTTC
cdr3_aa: CSAGDRGDGYTF

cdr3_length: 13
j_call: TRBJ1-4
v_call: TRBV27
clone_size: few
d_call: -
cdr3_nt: TGTGCCAGCAGGATAGGAGGAGGGGAAAAACTGTTTTTT
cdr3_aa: CASRIGGGEKLFF

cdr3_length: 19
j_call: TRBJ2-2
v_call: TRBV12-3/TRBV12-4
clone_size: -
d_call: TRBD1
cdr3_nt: TGTGCCAGCAGTTCCGGGGATTCGGGACAGGGGGTGGTCACCGGGGAGCTGTTTTTT
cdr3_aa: CASSSGDSGQGVVTGELFF

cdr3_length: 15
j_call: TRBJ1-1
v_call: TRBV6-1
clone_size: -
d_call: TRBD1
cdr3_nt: TGTGCCAGCAGTGACCGACCCGACAGGGGCACTGAAGCTTTCTTT
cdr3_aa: CASSDRPDRGTEAFF

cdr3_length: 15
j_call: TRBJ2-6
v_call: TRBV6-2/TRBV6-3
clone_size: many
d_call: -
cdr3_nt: TGTGCCAGCAGAACTCACAGGGCTGGGGCCAACGTCCTGACTTTC
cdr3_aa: CASRTHRAGANVLTF

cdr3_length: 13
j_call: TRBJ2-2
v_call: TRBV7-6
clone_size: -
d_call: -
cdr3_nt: TGTGCCAGCAGCTTGCCGCTTACCGGGGAGCTGTTTTTT
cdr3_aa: CASSLPLTGELFF

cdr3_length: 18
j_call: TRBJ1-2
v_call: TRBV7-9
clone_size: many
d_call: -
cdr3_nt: TGTGCCAGCAGCTTATTACGCCGGCGTAATTTAGAGGGGGATGGCTACACCTTC
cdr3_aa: CASSLLRRRNLEGDGYTF

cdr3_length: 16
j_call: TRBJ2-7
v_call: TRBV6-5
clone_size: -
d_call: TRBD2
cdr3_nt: TGTGCCAGCAGTTACTCCGGGACTAGCGGGGGCTACGAGCAGTACTTC
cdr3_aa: CASSYSGTSGGYEQYF